The 3 T cell receptor beta chains listed next were all sequenced from one sample in a study of shared clonotypes between healthy human individuals. The method was immunoSEQ multiplex PCR; TCRdb's version includes in-frame clones alone and lacks a portion of them. This sample carries more than 2 million clones, around 95% of them seen once, and the ten largest clones take approximately 0.13%. The material sequenced was naive CD4+ T cells sorted from blood. Subset specified: CD45RA+ positively selected. The source of these receptors is a man in his late teens or twenties in good health.

This clone was detected only once. The V and J genes are TRBV18 and TRBJ2-5, with D tentatively TRBD2 (5 bases). The CDR3 sequence is 13 residues long. Per germline, CDR1 KGHSH and CDR2 LQKENI. With 4 bases removed from V and 3 bases from J, the gap between germline ends came to 9 bases. The CDR3 region has the DNA TGTGCCAGCTCACTCGGACTGGAAGAGACCCAGTACTTC. Translated, it gives CASSLGLEETQYF.

The chain combines TRBV5-1 with TRBJ1-4; unclear D gene. V lost 4 bases to trimming and J lost 1 base, with 11 bases between them. This CDR3 has 15 amino acids. Germline CDR1 and CDR2: SGHRS and YFSETQ. In nucleotides, the CDR3 is TGCGCCAGCAGCCCCAGGACGGGAACTAATGAAAAACTGTTTTTT. It yields the protein CASSPRTGTNEKLFF.

This clone was observed once. The J gene is TRBJ1-3, the V gene TRBV2; D might be TRBD1 (5 bases). The CDR3 extends over 16 amino acids. Germline-derived CDR1 and CDR2 are SNHLY and FYNNEI. V gave up 6 bases and J gave up 1 base, with 16 bases separating them. The chain's CDR3 is CASSSLLGGSGNTIYF. CDR3 DNA sequence: TGTGCCAGCAGCTCTTTACTTGGGGGGTCTGGAAACACCATATATTTT.